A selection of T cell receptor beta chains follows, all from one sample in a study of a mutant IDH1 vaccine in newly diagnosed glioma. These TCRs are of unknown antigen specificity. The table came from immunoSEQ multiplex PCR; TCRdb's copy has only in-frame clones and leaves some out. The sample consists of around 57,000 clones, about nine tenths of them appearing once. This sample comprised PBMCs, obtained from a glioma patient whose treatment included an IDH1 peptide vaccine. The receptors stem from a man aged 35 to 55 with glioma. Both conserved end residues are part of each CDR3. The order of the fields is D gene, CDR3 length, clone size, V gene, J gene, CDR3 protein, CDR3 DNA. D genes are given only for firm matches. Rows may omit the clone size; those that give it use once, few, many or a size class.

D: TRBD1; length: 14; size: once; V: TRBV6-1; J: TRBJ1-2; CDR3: CASTQTGLVYGYTF; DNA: TGTGCCAGCACCCAGACAGGGCTTGTCTATGGCTACACCTTC
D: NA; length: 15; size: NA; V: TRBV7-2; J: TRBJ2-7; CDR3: CASSFDSGRTYEQYF; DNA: TGTGCCAGCAGCTTCGACTCCGGACGGACCTACGAGCAGTACTTC
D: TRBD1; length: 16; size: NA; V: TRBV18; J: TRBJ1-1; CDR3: CASSPPDRTELTEAFF; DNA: TGTGCCAGCTCACCCCCGGACAGGACGGAGTTGACCGAAGCTTTCTTT
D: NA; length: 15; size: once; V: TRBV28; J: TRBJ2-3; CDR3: CASSLATGSTDTQYF; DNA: TGTGCCAGCAGTTTGGCGACAGGTAGCACAGATACGCAGTATTTT
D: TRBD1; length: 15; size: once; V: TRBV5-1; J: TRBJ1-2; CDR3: CASSLGTGVNYGYTF; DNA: TGCGCCAGCAGCTTGGGTACAGGGGTCAACTATGGCTACACCTTC
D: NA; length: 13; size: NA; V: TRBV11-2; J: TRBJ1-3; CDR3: CATQLAGGNTIYF; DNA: TGTGCCACGCAGTTGGCAGGGGGAAACACCATATATTTT
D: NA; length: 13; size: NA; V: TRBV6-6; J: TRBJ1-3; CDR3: CASSYSGGNTIYF; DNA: TGTGCCAGCAGTTACTCTGGGGGAAACACCATATATTTT
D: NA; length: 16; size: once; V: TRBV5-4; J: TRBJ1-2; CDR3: CASSTPGTGTSGGYTF; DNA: TGTGCCAGCAGCACACCCGGTACAGGGACCTCAGGGGGCTACACCTTC
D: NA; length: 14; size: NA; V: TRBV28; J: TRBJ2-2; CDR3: CASSGAGDTGELFF; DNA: TGTGCCAGCAGTGGTGCTGGTGACACCGGGGAGCTGTTTTTT
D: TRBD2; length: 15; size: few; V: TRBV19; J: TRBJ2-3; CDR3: CASTMTAGGTDTQYF; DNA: TGTGCCAGTACCATGACAGCGGGAGGCACAGATACGCAGTATTTT
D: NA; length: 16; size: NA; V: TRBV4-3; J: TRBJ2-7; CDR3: CASSQDPRAGIYEQYF; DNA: TGCGCCAGCAGCCAAGATCCCCGGGCAGGGATCTACGAGCAGTACTTC
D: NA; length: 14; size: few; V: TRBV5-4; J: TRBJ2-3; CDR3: CASSVGGYTDTQYF; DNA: TGTGCCAGCAGCGTTGGTGGCTACACAGATACGCAGTATTTT
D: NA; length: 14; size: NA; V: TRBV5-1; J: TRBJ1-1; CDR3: CASSLVVGGSEAFF; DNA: TGCGCCAGCAGCTTGGTCGTGGGAGGGTCTGAAGCTTTCTTT
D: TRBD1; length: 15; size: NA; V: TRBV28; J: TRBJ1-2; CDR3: CASSFRDRDTWGYTF; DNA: TGTGCCAGCAGTTTTCGGGACAGGGATACCTGGGGCTACACCTTC
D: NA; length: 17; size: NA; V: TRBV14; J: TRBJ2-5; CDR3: CASSQEVSGLGRETQYF; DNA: TGTGCCAGCAGCCAAGAGGTGTCAGGACTTGGGAGGGAGACCCAGTACTTC
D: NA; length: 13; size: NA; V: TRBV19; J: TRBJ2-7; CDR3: CASRLGPSYEQYF; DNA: TGTGCCAGTAGATTGGGGCCCTCCTACGAGCAGTACTTC
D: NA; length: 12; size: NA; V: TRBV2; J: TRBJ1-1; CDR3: CASLGMNTEAFF; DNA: TGTGCCAGTCTAGGGATGAACACTGAAGCTTTCTTT
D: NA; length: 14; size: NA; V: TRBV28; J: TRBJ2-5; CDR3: CASSLLDNGETQYF; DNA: TGTGCCAGCAGTTTATTAGATAACGGGGAGACCCAGTACTTC
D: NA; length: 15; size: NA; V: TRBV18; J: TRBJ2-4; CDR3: CASSPETVAKNIQYF; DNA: TGTGCCAGCTCACCCGAGACAGTAGCCAAAAACATTCAGTACTTC
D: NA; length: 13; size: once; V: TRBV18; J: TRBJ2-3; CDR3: CASSPPGTDTQYF; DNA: TGTGCCAGCTCACCCCCCGGCACAGATACGCAGTATTTT
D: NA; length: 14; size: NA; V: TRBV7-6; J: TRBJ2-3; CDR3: CASSLAGVTDTQYF; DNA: TGTGCCAGCAGCTTAGCGGGGGTAACAGATACGCAGTATTTT
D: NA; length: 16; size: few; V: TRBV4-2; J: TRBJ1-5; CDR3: CASSQGGGEGNQPQHF; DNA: TGTGCCAGCAGCCAAGGGGGCGGTGAGGGCAATCAGCCCCAGCATTTT
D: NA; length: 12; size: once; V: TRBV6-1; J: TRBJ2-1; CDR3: CASSFSHNEQFF; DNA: TGTGCCAGCAGTTTCTCACACAATGAGCAGTTCTTC
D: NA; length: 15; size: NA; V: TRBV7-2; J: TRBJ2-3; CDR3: CASQEDGASTDTQYF; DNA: TGTGCCAGCCAAGAGGACGGGGCTAGCACAGATACGCAGTATTTT
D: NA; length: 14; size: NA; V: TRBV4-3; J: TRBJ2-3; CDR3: CASSQGGARDTQYF; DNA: TGCGCCAGCAGCCAAGGGGGAGCTAGAGATACGCAGTATTTT
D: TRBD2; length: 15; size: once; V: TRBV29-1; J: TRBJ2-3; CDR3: CSVGGAGDRTDTQYF; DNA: TGCAGCGTTGGAGGTGCGGGAGATAGGACAGATACGCAGTATTTT
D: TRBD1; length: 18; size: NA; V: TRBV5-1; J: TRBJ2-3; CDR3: CASSSGTGIGPSTDTQYF; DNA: TGCGCCAGCAGCTCCGGGACAGGGATAGGTCCGAGCACAGATACGCAGTATTTT